The 4 T cell receptor beta chains below come from one sample, sequenced in a study of early T cells in non-severe SARS-CoV-2 infection (dated by TCRdb to the early 2020s). Library generation was performed with 5' RACE. The instrument was a NextSeq 500. TCRdb took the public reads, trimmed them with fastp at Q25, ran MiXCR for clone calling and kept in-frame beta chains. Rows matching on CDR3 protein sequence are summarized as one entry with the most common DNA and genes. Recorded for this sample are 55,000 to 85,000 distinct CDR3 sequences; roughly an eighth of them occurred a single time. The ten largest clonotypes hold over 13% of the sample. The sample taken for sequencing was whole blood. These receptor sequences come from an adult who was a healthcare worker with PCR-confirmed SARS-CoV-2 infection or an uninfected control (not recorded which).

This clonotype was seen a handful of times. This sequence joins TRBV30 and TRBJ1-1; possibly TRBD1 for D (6 bases). CDR1 is GTSNPN, CDR2 SVGIG, per germline (reference sequence). This CDR3 has 14 amino acids. The V gene lost 5 bases and the J gene lost 5 bases, with 18 bases spanning the gap. The chain's CDR3 is CAWRARGAWTEAFF. The CDR3 coding sequence is TGTGCCTGGCGGGCCCGGGGGGCTTGGACTGAAGCTTTCTTT.

This clonotype was found many times. This chain joins TRBV11-2 and TRBJ1-6; D is undetermined. The CDR3 has 12 residues. The germline V and J ends were trimmed by 2 bases and 9 bases, with 5 bases remaining between them. Per the germline V gene, CDR1 is SGHAT and CDR2 is FQNNGV. CDR3 amino acids: CASSLLGSPLHF. CDR3 DNA sequence: TGTGCCAGCAGCTTACTAGGTTCACCCCTCCACTTT.

This clonotype has a handful of counts. The V call is TRBV29-1, the J call TRBJ1-1; perhaps TRBD1 as D (5 bases). CDR1 SQVTM and CDR2 ANQGSEA come from the germline V gene. This CDR3 is built from 11 residues. In nucleotides, the CDR3 is TGCACAGGGAAGTTTGGCACTGAAGCTTTCTTT. Residues: CTGKFGTEAFF.

This clonotype was counted at least ten times. This chain uses TRBV9 with TRBJ1-5; TRBD1 matches 7 bases. CDR3 length: 15 residues. Germline V gene sequence: CDR1 SGDLS, CDR2 YYNGEE. Unmatched junction bases numbered 5, after V lost 3 bases and J lost 2 bases. DNA for the CDR3: TGTGCCAGCAGCGAAGGGGGCGCAGGCAATCAGCCCCAGCATTTT. Translation: CASSEGGAGNQPQHF.